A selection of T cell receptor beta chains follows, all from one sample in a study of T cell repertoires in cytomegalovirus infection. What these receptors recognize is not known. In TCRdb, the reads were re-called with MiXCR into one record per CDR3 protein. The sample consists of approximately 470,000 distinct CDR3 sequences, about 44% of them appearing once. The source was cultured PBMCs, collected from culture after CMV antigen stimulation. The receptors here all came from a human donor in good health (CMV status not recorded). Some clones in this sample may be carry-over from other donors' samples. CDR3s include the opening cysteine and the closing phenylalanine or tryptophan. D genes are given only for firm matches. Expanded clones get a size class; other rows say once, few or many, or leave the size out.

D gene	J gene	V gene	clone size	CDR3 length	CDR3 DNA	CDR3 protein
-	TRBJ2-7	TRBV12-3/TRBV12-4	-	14	TGTGCCAGCAGCCCCGTGGGGATTGTAAACGAGCAGTACTTC	CASSPVGIVNEQYF
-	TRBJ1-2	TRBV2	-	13	TGTGCCAGCAGTATTGGCCTCAGTCGATTGAACACCTTC	CASSIGLSRLNTF
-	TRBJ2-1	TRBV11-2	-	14	TGTGCCAGCAGCTCGGACCCGGGTGGCAATGAGCAGTTCTTC	CASSSDPGGNEQFF
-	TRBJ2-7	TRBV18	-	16	TGTGCCAGCTCACCACCGGGGGGCGCGGTAGCGGGCGAGCAGTACTTC	CASSPPGGAVAGEQYF
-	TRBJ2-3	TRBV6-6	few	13	TGTGCCAGCAGCACGATGGGCACAGATACGCAGTATTTT	CASSTMGTDTQYF
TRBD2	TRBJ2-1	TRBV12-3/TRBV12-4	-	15	TGTGCCAGCAGTTTCGTTAGCGGGGGGAACAATGAGCAGTTCTTC	CASSFVSGGNNEQFF
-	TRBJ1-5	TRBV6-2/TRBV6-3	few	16	TGTGCCAGCAGCTGGAACAGGGCCTATGGCAATCAGCCCCAGCATTTT	CASSWNRAYGNQPQHF
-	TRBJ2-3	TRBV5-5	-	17	TGTGCCAGCAGCCCCAGGCGAGGGACCGGACAAACAGATACGCAGTATTTT	CASSPRRGTGQTDTQYF
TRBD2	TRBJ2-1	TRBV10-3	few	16	TGTGCCAGCGGGACTAGCGGGAGGGGTGATTACAATGAGCAGTTCTTC	CASGTSGRGDYNEQFF
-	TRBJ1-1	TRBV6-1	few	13	TGTGCCAGCAGTGACAGAATGAACACTGAAGCTTTCTTT	CASSDRMNTEAFF
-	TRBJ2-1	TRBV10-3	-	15	TGTGCCATAGGGACTCGGAGGGGCCCCAACAATGAGCAGTTCTTC	CAIGTRRGPNNEQFF
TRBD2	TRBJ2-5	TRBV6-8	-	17	TGTGCCAGCAGCTCGGGGGGTTTCAAACTTGTTAAAGAGACCCAGTACTTC	CASSSGGFKLVKETQYF
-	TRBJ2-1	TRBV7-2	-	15	TGTGCCAGCAGCTTAGGGGAAAATATCTACAATGAGCAGTTCTTC	CASSLGENIYNEQFF
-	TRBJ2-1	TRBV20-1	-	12	TGCAGTGCTAGAGGTATCGACAATGAGCAGTTCTTC	CSARGIDNEQFF
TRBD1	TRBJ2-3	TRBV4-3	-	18	TGCGCCAGCAGCCAAGCTAAGGACCCCGGGACAGTCACAGATACGCAGTATTTT	CASSQAKDPGTVTDTQYF
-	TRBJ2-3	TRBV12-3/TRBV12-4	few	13	TGTGCCAGCAGTTTTACTAGGGGAGATACGCAGTATTTT	CASSFTRGDTQYF
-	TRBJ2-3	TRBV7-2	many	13	TGTGCCAGCAGCTTACAGGGTACAGATACGCAGTATTTT	CASSLQGTDTQYF
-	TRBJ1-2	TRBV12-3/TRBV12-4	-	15	TGTGCCAGCAGTCTAAGGGGTAGCTCCCCTGATGGCTACACCTTC	CASSLRGSSPDGYTF